This entry describes one T cell receptor beta chain. Its antigen is not known. The sample is drawn from a study of T-cell memory formation after mild COVID-19. Study-wide context: Largely, TCR clusters stayed within a single donor. General study results and limits: CD8+ contracting clones occupied EMRA, while CD4+ ones occupied mainly CM and EM. Cross-reactive memory apparently joined, as some responding clones appeared in pre-infection memory.

There are 14 residues in the CDR3. From germline, CDR1 is SGHTA and CDR2 FQGNSA. V lost 1 base to trimming and J lost 4 bases, with 10 bases between them. A 5'RACE reaction primed in the constant segment made cDNA libraries of TCR alpha and TCR beta, and these carried sample barcodes and UMIs. TCRdb re-called the 5' RACE reads with MiXCR, one entry per CDR3 protein. The sample carries about 390,000 distinct CDR3 sequences, about 17% recorded once. The TCR comes from a man in his late teens or twenties who had mild COVID-19 (a few samples of this study predate the infection). Cell type and time point are not known. Sequenced input: PBMCs or a T cell subset sorted from them (not recorded which). The chain carries TRBV7-2 and TRBJ1-1; possibly TRBD1 for D (6 bases). CDR3 amino acids: CASSLVQGRTEAFF. CDR3 DNA sequence: TGTGCCAGCAGCTTAGTACAGGGACGCACTGAAGCTTTCTTT.